This T cell receptor (beta chain) originates from a study of cytomegalovirus exposure and HLA in healthy donors. About the research overall: Early on, a data release was issued that held approximately 92 million unique TCRs from HLA-typed donors. Researchers found that roughly 81% of a few hundred genotyped donors fell within the Caucasian-associated ancestry cluster. General study points: A later analysis reported that several of the most significant clusters appeared to be linked to common viral pathogens, among them Epstein-Barr virus.

The PCR used 60 Vbeta and 13 Jbeta primers. Profiled with immunoSEQ multiplex PCR; TCRdb holds only in-frame clones, not every one. The sample has more than 150,000 clones; roughly 80% are singletons. CDR3 length: 16 residues. Germline V lookup: CDR1 SEHNR, CDR2 FQNEAQ (reference sequence). J gave up 2 bases and V 0 bases, and 7 bases lay outside the gene matches. This clone was recorded only once. Its target is not known. Healthy individuals who donated bone marrow served as the donors. The chain uses TRBV7-9 and TRBJ2-7; 7 positions agree with TRBD2. This receptor was taken from a man aged 40-49 years in good health and CMV-seronegative. The sequenced sample consisted of PBMCs. CDR3 in amino acids: CASSLARVGGAYEQYF. The DNA of the CDR3 is TGTGCCAGCAGCTTAGCCCGGGTGGGGGGGGCCTACGAGCAGTACTTC.